The T cell receptor beta chain under discussion was sequenced for a study of OX40 agonist ivuxolimab in advanced cancers. Profiled with immunoSEQ multiplex PCR; TCRdb holds only in-frame clones, not every one. The sample has 39,000 or so clones, roughly 92% seen once. CDR3 size: 15 residues. Unmatched junction bases numbered 4, after V lost 3 bases and J lost 4 bases. Per the germline V gene, CDR1 is MGHRA and CDR2 is YSYEKL. The sample here was CD4+ or CD8+ T cells sorted from blood, taken in a trial of the OX40 agonist ivuxolimab. The chain has TRBV4-1 and TRBJ2-3, with TRBD2 matching over 10 bases. This clonotype originated in an adult with an advanced solid tumor such as melanoma, head and neck, liver or kidney cancer. In nucleotides, the CDR3 is TGCGCCAGCAGCCACGCCGGACTAGCGGCAGATACGCAGTATTTT. Its protein product is CASSHAGLAADTQYF.